The 12 T cell receptor beta chains below were found in one sample sequenced in a study of shared clonotypes between healthy human individuals. Some clones are missing from TCRdb's copy, which holds only in-frame ones; the method was immunoSEQ multiplex PCR. The sample has about 2.4 million clones, roughly 92% seen once. Sequencing used naive CD4+ T cells sorted from blood. The subset here: CD45RA+ positively selected. All receptors derive from a man younger than 35 in good health.

CDR3 sequence reads: CASSMRWASGYGYTF. In DNA, the CDR3 is TGTGCCAGTAGTATGCGATGGGCCTCGGGATATGGCTACACCTTC. The chain has TRBV19 and TRBJ1-2; D not resolved. The length of the CDR3 is 15 residues. Between the trimmed V and J ends, which lost 3 bases and 5 bases, there was a span of 16 bases. The V gene's germline CDR1 is LNHDA and CDR2 SQIVND (reference sequence).

The gene calls are TRBV14 and TRBJ1-1; D not resolved. V dropped 0 bases and J dropped 5 bases, with 7 bases sitting between them. CDR3 length equals 13 residues. Looked up from germline, CDR1 is SGHDN and CDR2 is FVKESK. This CDR3 is CASSQDLRTEAFF. CDR3 in DNA: TGTGCCAGCAGCCAAGATCTGAGGACTGAAGCTTTCTTT.

On this clone: In the same sample, other DNA sequences code for this CDR3. V usage is TRBV5-1 and J usage is TRBJ2-1, with D hard to call. Trimming shortened V by 0 bases and J by 0 bases, and 7 bases separated the two germline ends. Per the germline V gene, CDR1 is SGHRS and CDR2 is YFSETQ. This CDR3 has 15 amino acids. CDR3 residues: CASSLESSSYNEQFF. The CDR3 bases are TGCGCCAGCAGCTTGGAATCTAGCTCCTACAATGAGCAGTTCTTC.

J is TRBJ2-5 and V is TRBV7-3; 8 bases match TRBD2. V lost 1 base to trimming and J lost 5 bases; unmatched junction nucleotides: 6. The germline CDR1 and CDR2 sequences are SGHTA and FQGTGA. The CDR3 contains 15 residues. CDR3 bases: TGTGCCAGCAGCTTAAATGGCGGGGGGCTGGAGACCCAGTACTTC. Its translation is CASSLNGGGLETQYF.

The chain combines TRBV10-3 with TRBJ2-7; 13 nucleotides agree with TRBD2. Per the germline V gene, CDR1 is ENHRY and CDR2 is SYGVKD. V was clipped by 6 bases and J by 5 bases; unmatched bases: 10. This CDR3 is 16 amino acids long. This CDR3 reads CAISPGLAGARNEQYF. For the CDR3, the DNA is TGTGCCATCAGCCCTGGACTAGCGGGAGCCCGCAACGAGCAGTACTTC.

V and J are TRBV28 and TRBJ2-2; possibly TRBD2 for D (6 bases). CDR3 size: 15 residues. The germline CDR1 and CDR2 sequences are MDHEN and SYDVKM. V was shortened by 2 bases and J by 6 bases, with 13 bases between the two germline ends. CDR3: CASSLGGSVPGELFF. DNA of the CDR3: TGTGCCAGCAGTTTAGGAGGGTCCGTTCCCGGGGAGCTGTTTTTT.

Note on this clone: The sample holds other DNA sequences that translate to the same CDR3. The chain carries TRBV5-1 and TRBJ1-3; perhaps TRBD1 as D (5 bases). V was pared by 4 bases and J by 0 bases, with 11 bases between. Germline-derived CDR1 and CDR2 are SGHRS and YFSETQ. The CDR3 runs 15 residues. Here the CDR3 DNA reads TGCGCCAGCAGCCTCGAAGGGACCTCTGGAAACACCATATATTTT. It codes for CASSLEGTSGNTIYF. The entire variable domain, with the rest obtained from reference TRBV5-1 and TRBJ1-3, is as follows: KAGVTQTPRYLIKTRGQQVTLSCSPISGHRSVSWYQQTPGQGLQFLFEYFSETQRNKGNFPGRFSGRQFSNSRSEMNVSTLELGDSALYLCASSLEGTSGNTIYFGEGSWLTVV.

This chain connects TRBV27 to TRBJ1-1; no reliable D call. CDR3 length: 15 residues. Germline lookup yields CDR1 MNHEY and CDR2 SMNVEV (reference sequence). V was clipped by 0 bases and J by 6 bases, with 14 bases between them. The CDR3 protein is CASSLSWNSAAEAFF. The CDR3 DNA reads TGTGCCAGCAGTTTATCCTGGAATAGTGCCGCTGAAGCTTTCTTT.

The chain recombines TRBV9 with TRBJ2-7; TRBD1 aligns across 8 bases. V gave up 3 bases and J gave up 2 bases; unmatched junction bases: 7. From germline, CDR1 is SGDLS and CDR2 YYNGEE. The CDR3 consists of 15 residues. The CDR3 sequence is CASSERTGLTYEQYF. DNA for the CDR3: TGTGCCAGCAGCGAGCGGACAGGGCTAACCTACGAGCAGTACTTC.

This clone was counted once. The chain recombines TRBV25-1 with TRBJ2-7, with D perhaps matching TRBD1 (6 bases). The CDR3 totals 14 residues. Trimming took off 7 bases at V and 2 bases at J, with 15 bases between the two ends. Germline lookup yields CDR1 MGHDK and CDR2 SYGVNS. CDR3 residues: CASISGTNTYEQYF. The CDR3 region has the DNA TGTGCCAGCATCTCCGGGACAAACACCTACGAGCAGTACTTC.

This clone has only one observation. The chain employs TRBV7-9 and TRBJ2-7; D is perhaps TRBD1 (6 bases). The CDR3 contains 15 residues. Germline lookup yields CDR1 SEHNR and CDR2 FQNEAQ (reference sequence). The V end was cut by 4 bases, the J end by 4 bases, with 17 bases between. CDR3 bases: TGTGCCAGCAGCTCTAGGGGGACCCAAGGGTACGAGCAGTACTTC. Residues: CASSSRGTQGYEQYF.

This chain links TRBV5-1 with TRBJ2-1, with 14 bases aligning to TRBD2. CDR1 is SGHRS and CDR2 is YFSETQ in the germline V gene. The length of the CDR3 is 17 residues. The ends lost 4 bases at V and 5 bases at J; junction bases unmatched: 8. CDR3 region: CASSMGLAGVGDNEQFF. CDR3 in DNA: TGCGCCAGCAGCATGGGACTAGCGGGAGTTGGAGACAATGAGCAGTTCTTC.